These 10 T cell receptor beta chains share one sample of origin, sequenced in a study of blood T cell repertoires in COVID-19. The table came from immunoSEQ multiplex PCR; TCRdb's copy has only in-frame clones and leaves some out. The table shows roughly 230,000 clones, with less than 85% occurring only once. Material for sequencing was peripheral blood. These receptors were collected from a woman of 80 years or more with acute or convalescent COVID-19.

The genes are TRBV13 and TRBJ1-1; unclear D gene. The CDR3 loop spans 15 amino acids. The ends were cut back, 8 bases at V and 0 bases at J, with 16 bases in the middle. Germline-derived CDR1 and CDR2 are PRHDT and FYEKMQ (reference sequence). This CDR3 is CASPPSLYMNTEAFF. CDR3 nucleotides: TGTGCCAGCCCCCCGTCTTTGTACATGAACACTGAAGCTTTCTTT.

About this clone: One end of the junction varies from germline; a read error may be responsible. The chain is built from TRBV19 and TRBJ1-5; 10 bases map to TRBD1. The germline V gene encodes CDR1 LNHDA and CDR2 SQIVND (reference sequence). The CDR3 is made up of 14 amino acids. CDR3 protein: CASSQTGGNQPQHF. CDR3 nucleotides: TGTGCCAGTAGTCAGACAGGGGGCAACCAGCCCCAGCATTTT.

This sequence joins TRBV15 and TRBJ1-2; D possibly corresponds to TRBD1 (6 bases). With 5 bases removed from V and 8 bases from J, the gap between germline ends came to 18 bases. From germline, CDR1 is LNHNV and CDR2 YYDKDF (reference sequence). The CDR3 is 14 amino acids. In nucleotides, the CDR3 is TGTGCCACCAGCCAAGAGAGGGGGACCGGCGGCTACACCTTC. Translated, it gives CATSQERGTGGYTF. Supplemented by reference TRBV15 and TRBJ1-2, the full variable domain reads DAMVIQNPRYQVTQFGKPVTLSCSQTLNHNVMYWYQQKSSQAPKLLFHYYDKDFNNEADTPDNFQSRRPNTSFCFLDIRSPGLGDTAMYLCATSQERGTGGYTFGSGTRLTVV.

This rearrangement joins TRBV28 to TRBJ2-3; 8 nucleotides line up with TRBD2. Germline V gene data show CDR1 as MDHEN and CDR2 as SYDVKM. The CDR3 covers 14 residues. The junction had 8 bases not matched to a gene; V was cut back by 5 bases and J by 7 bases. The CDR3 loop is CASSPIGGENTQYF. The CDR3 nucleotides are TGTGCCAGCAGTCCGATCGGGGGGGAAAATACGCAGTATTTT.

The chain has TRBV7-2 and TRBJ2-1, with 7 bases identical to TRBD2. This CDR3 is 14 amino acids long. Trimming cost V 6 bases and J 12 bases; bases outside gene matches: 14. CDR1 and CDR2 from the germline V gene are SGHTA and FQGNSA. In nucleotides, the CDR3 is TGTGCCAGCAGTCGGGACTATCTAACAATCGGGCAGTTCTTC. Protein sequence: CASSRDYLTIGQFF.

This chain connects TRBV6-4 to TRBJ1-1; a weak D match, TRBD1 (6 bases). This CDR3 is 15 amino acids long. The germline V gene encodes CDR1 MRHNA and CDR2 SNTAGT. The germline V and J ends were trimmed by 3 bases and 0 bases, with 11 bases remaining between them. CDR3 coding DNA: TGTGCCAGCAGTGAGGGGGCAGGCTTGAACACTGAAGCTTTCTTT. Translation gives CASSEGAGLNTEAFF.

The table lists this clone with a count of one. This rearrangement joins TRBV5-1 to TRBJ1-4; 12 bases agree with TRBD1. CDR3 length: 15 amino acids. V was pared by 3 bases and J by 7 bases, with 4 bases of the junction left unmatched. The germline gives CDR1 SGHRS, CDR2 YFSETQ. In DNA form, the CDR3 reads TGCGCCAGCAGCTATGGGACAGGGGGCTCTGAAAAACTGTTTTTT. This codes for CASSYGTGGSEKLFF.

V gene TRBV9 combines with J gene TRBJ2-5, with D perhaps matching TRBD2 (6 bases). Germline lookup yields CDR1 SGDLS and CDR2 YYNGEE. V gave up 0 bases and J gave up 1 base, with 13 bases separating them. This CDR3 spans 16 amino acids. The CDR3 loop is CASSVGFRDFQETQYF. The DNA of the CDR3 is TGTGCCAGCAGCGTAGGGTTTAGGGACTTCCAAGAGACCCAGTACTTC.

This clone has only one observation. The V and J genes are TRBV24-1 and TRBJ1-5, with TRBD1 identical over 8 bases. There are 17 residues in the CDR3. Germline lookup yields CDR1 KGHDR and CDR2 SFDVKD. V gave up 7 bases and J gave up 3 bases; unmatched junction bases: 13. The CDR3 loop reads CATRGTGDRFFNQPQHF. CDR3 nucleotides: TGTGCCACCAGGGGCACGGGGGACAGGTTTTTCAATCAGCCCCAGCATTTT.

This clone appeared once. V and J are TRBV5-1 and TRBJ2-1; 8 bases line up with TRBD2. V was clipped by 4 bases and J by 5 bases; unmatched bases: 8. The CDR3 loop spans 15 amino acids. Germline V gene data show CDR1 as SGHRS and CDR2 as YFSETQ. In DNA form, the CDR3 reads TGCGCCAGCAGCCTTCCAGCGGGGGCCAACAATGAGCAGTTCTTC. It encodes CASSLPAGANNEQFF.